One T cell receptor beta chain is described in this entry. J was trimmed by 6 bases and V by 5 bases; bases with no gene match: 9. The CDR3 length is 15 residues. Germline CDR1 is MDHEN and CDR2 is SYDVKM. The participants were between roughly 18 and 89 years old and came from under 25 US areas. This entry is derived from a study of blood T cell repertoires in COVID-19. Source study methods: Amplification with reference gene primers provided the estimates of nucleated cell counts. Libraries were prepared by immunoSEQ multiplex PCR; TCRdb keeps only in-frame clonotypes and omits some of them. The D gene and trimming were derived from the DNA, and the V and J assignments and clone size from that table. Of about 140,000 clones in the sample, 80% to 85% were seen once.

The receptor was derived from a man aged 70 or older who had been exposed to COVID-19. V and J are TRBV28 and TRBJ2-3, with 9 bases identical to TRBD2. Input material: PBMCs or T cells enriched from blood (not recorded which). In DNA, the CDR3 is TGTGCCAGCAGTGCTCCAACTAGCGGGCTGGATACGCAGTATTTT. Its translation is CASSAPTSGLDTQYF.